The clone carrying this T cell receptor (beta chain) came up many times. Its target is unknown. The data were taken from a study of human T cells and chemical hapten exposure. General study findings and limits: With regard to DPC sensitization, TCRs above 1 in 1000 frequency did not change.

Per germline, CDR1 SGHVS and CDR2 FQNEAQ. The V and J ends lost 6 bases and 0 bases respectively, with 21 bases between them. This CDR3 is built from 19 residues. One entry per CDR3 protein, called by TCRdb with MiXCR from the RACE reads. The repertoire has some 38,000 distinct CDR3 sequences, less than 9% of them found once; the top ten carry 1% to 1.5%. Documented time point: pre-sensitization, week 0. The treatment: therapeutic diphenylcyclopropenone sensitization with weekly scalp DPC. The chain recombines TRBV7-8 with TRBJ1-6; D may be TRBD1 (5 bases). The receptor was derived from a woman aged 50 to 60 with alopecia areata. Some clones in this sample may be carry-over from other donors' samples. Sequencing was performed on whole blood, taken in connection with sensitization to the hapten diphenylcyclopropenone (DPC). The CDR3 coding sequence is TGTGCCAGCAGGGAGGGGACCGCCGTGAGGAGCTCCTATAATTCACCCCTCCACTTT. It translates to CASREGTAVRSSYNSPLHF.